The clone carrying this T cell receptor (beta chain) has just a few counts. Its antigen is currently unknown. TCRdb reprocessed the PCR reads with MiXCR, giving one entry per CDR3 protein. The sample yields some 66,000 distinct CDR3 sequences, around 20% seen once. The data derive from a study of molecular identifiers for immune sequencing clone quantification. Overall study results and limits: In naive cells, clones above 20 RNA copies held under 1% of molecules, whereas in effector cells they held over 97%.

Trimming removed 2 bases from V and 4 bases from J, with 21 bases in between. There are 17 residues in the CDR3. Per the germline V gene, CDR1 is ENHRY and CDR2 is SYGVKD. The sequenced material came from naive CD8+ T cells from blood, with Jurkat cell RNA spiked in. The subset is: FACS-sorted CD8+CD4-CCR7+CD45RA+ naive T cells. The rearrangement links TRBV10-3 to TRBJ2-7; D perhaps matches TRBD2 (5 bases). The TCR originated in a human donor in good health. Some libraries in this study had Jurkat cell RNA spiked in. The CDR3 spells CAISERHPGSREYEQYF. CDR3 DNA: TGTGCCATCAGTGAGCGCCATCCGGGATCCCGGGAATACGAGCAGTACTTC.